Listed below are T cell receptor beta chains from one sample, sequenced in a study of breast tumors, draining lymph nodes, adjacent tissues. TCRdb used MiXCR to reprocess the multiplex PCR reads, holding one entry per CDR3 protein. There are 200,000 to 250,000 distinct CDR3 sequences in the sample; less than 40% occur only once, and about 3.3% lies in the top ten. Sequences were obtained from axillary lymph node tissue. These receptors all come from a female donor with breast cancer. Some clones in this sample may be carry-over from other donors' samples. The CDR3 runs from the conserved cysteine through the conserved F or W. A D gene is named only where the DNA matches it firmly. Expanded clones are given a class, and other clones once, few, many or no size at all.

D gene: -; V gene: TRBV19; CDR3 length: 15; J gene: TRBJ1-5; clone size: -; CDR3 DNA: TGTGCCAGTAGTATGAGAGGGTTGAGGGGGCAGCCCCAGCATTTT; CDR3 protein: CASSMRGLRGQPQHF
D gene: TRBD1; V gene: TRBV2; CDR3 length: 19; J gene: TRBJ2-1; clone size: -; CDR3 DNA: TGTGCCAGCACCCGACAGGGTCGGGTAGAAGAAGCGCTCCGCGTCGCTCAGTTCTTC; CDR3 protein: CASTRQGRVEEALRVAQFF
D gene: -; V gene: TRBV2; CDR3 length: 13; J gene: TRBJ1-2; clone size: -; CDR3 DNA: TGTGCTAGCCGAGTGGGGACTAACTATGGCTACACCTTC; CDR3 protein: CASRVGTNYGYTF
D gene: -; V gene: TRBV12-3/TRBV12-4; CDR3 length: 15; J gene: TRBJ2-5; clone size: few; CDR3 DNA: TGTGCCGGCAGTTTCGCCTCTAAGGGACAAGAGACCCAGTACTTC; CDR3 protein: CAGSFASKGQETQYF
D gene: TRBD2; V gene: TRBV6-5; CDR3 length: 15; J gene: TRBJ2-7; clone size: many; CDR3 DNA: TGTGCCAGCAGTTACTTTGCGGGAGGGCCCTACGAGCAGTACTTC; CDR3 protein: CASSYFAGGPYEQYF
D gene: -; V gene: TRBV11-3; CDR3 length: 11; J gene: TRBJ2-5; clone size: many; CDR3 DNA: TGTGCCAGCAGCTTAGACGAGACCCAGTACTTC; CDR3 protein: CASSLDETQYF
D gene: TRBD1; V gene: TRBV20-1; CDR3 length: 11; J gene: TRBJ2-7; clone size: many; CDR3 DNA: TGCAGTGTTGCGGACAGGGTCGAGCAGTACTTC; CDR3 protein: CSVADRVEQYF
D gene: -; V gene: TRBV4-2; CDR3 length: 14; J gene: TRBJ1-3; clone size: -; CDR3 DNA: TGTGCCAGCAGCCAAGGTTCGGGGGGAAACACCATATATTTT; CDR3 protein: CASSQGSGGNTIYF
D gene: -; V gene: TRBV7-2; CDR3 length: 13; J gene: TRBJ1-2; clone size: many; CDR3 DNA: TGTGCCAGCAGCTTAGCCCCAGAGGGTGGCTACACCTTC; CDR3 protein: CASSLAPEGGYTF
D gene: TRBD1; V gene: TRBV3-1; CDR3 length: 15; J gene: TRBJ1-5; clone size: many; CDR3 DNA: TGTGCCAGCAGCCAGGGGACAGGGGGCGTTAGCGCCCAGCATTTT; CDR3 protein: CASSQGTGGVSAQHF
D gene: -; V gene: TRBV6-2/TRBV6-3; CDR3 length: 15; J gene: TRBJ1-2; clone size: few; CDR3 DNA: TGTGCCAGCAGTTCCCCCCGGTCGGGAGGATATGGCTACACCTTC; CDR3 protein: CASSSPRSGGYGYTF
D gene: TRBD1; V gene: TRBV6-5; CDR3 length: 13; J gene: TRBJ1-4; clone size: -; CDR3 DNA: TGTGCCAGCAGGGGGACAGGTGATGAAAAACTGTTTTTT; CDR3 protein: CASRGTGDEKLFF
D gene: -; V gene: TRBV19; CDR3 length: 18; J gene: TRBJ1-6; clone size: -; CDR3 DNA: TGTGCCAGTAGTATAGAAGGGAAGGGGAGCACAACTAATTCACCCCTCCACTTT; CDR3 protein: CASSIEGKGSTTNSPLHF
D gene: -; V gene: TRBV18; CDR3 length: 13; J gene: TRBJ1-5; clone size: -; CDR3 DNA: TGTGCCAACTCACCCAGTAGCAATCAGCCCCAGCATTTT; CDR3 protein: CANSPSSNQPQHF
D gene: TRBD2; V gene: TRBV20-1; CDR3 length: 16; J gene: TRBJ2-2; clone size: -; CDR3 DNA: TGCAGTGCTAGTCGGCTGACTAGCGGGGCCACCGGGGAGCTGTTTTTT; CDR3 protein: CSASRLTSGATGELFF
D gene: -; V gene: TRBV18; CDR3 length: 14; J gene: TRBJ2-5; clone size: many; CDR3 DNA: TGTGCCAGCTCCCCCGACAGGAGCCAAGAGACCCAGTACTTC; CDR3 protein: CASSPDRSQETQYF
D gene: TRBD1; V gene: TRBV20-1; CDR3 length: 14; J gene: TRBJ2-1; clone size: once; CDR3 DNA: TGCAGTGCCGAACGTGGACAGGGGGGTGCGTGGCAGTTCTTC; CDR3 protein: CSAERGQGGAWQFF
D gene: -; V gene: TRBV15; CDR3 length: 15; J gene: TRBJ1-4; clone size: medium-sized; CDR3 DNA: TGTGCCACCAGCAGCAGACACACAACTAATGAAAAACTGTTTTTT; CDR3 protein: CATSSRHTTNEKLFF
D gene: TRBD2; V gene: TRBV12-3/TRBV12-4; CDR3 length: 15; J gene: TRBJ2-7; clone size: -; CDR3 DNA: TGTGCCGGCAAGTTGGAGGCGGGAGGCGGATACGAGCAGTACTTC; CDR3 protein: CAGKLEAGGGYEQYF
D gene: TRBD1; V gene: TRBV19; CDR3 length: 15; J gene: TRBJ1-5; clone size: -; CDR3 DNA: TGTGCCAGCAGCACCAGAGGACAGGGAAATCAGCCCCAGCATTTT; CDR3 protein: CASSTRGQGNQPQHF
D gene: TRBD1; V gene: TRBV20-1; CDR3 length: 14; J gene: TRBJ1-1; clone size: -; CDR3 DNA: TGCAGTGCAACAGGGGCGTGGATGAACACTGAAGCTTTCTTT; CDR3 protein: CSATGAWMNTEAFF
D gene: -; V gene: TRBV6-5; CDR3 length: 15; J gene: TRBJ2-3; clone size: few; CDR3 DNA: TGTGCCAGCAGTTATCGGGCAGCTAGCACAGATACGCAGTATTTT; CDR3 protein: CASSYRAASTDTQYF
D gene: -; V gene: TRBV6-6; CDR3 length: 15; J gene: TRBJ1-5; clone size: many; CDR3 DNA: TGTGCCAGCAGTTCACAAAGGGGTAGCAATCAGCCCCAGCATTTT; CDR3 protein: CASSSQRGSNQPQHF
D gene: -; V gene: TRBV11-3; CDR3 length: 14; J gene: TRBJ2-5; clone size: many; CDR3 DNA: TGTGCCAGCAGCAAAACGGGGCACCAAGAGACCCAGTACTTC; CDR3 protein: CASSKTGHQETQYF
D gene: -; V gene: TRBV7-2; CDR3 length: 13; J gene: TRBJ2-7; clone size: many; CDR3 DNA: TGTGCCAGCAGCTTAAGCCCTCTATACGAGCAGTACTTC; CDR3 protein: CASSLSPLYEQYF
D gene: -; V gene: TRBV19; CDR3 length: 12; J gene: TRBJ1-2; clone size: many; CDR3 DNA: TGTGCCACTTGGGGGGGGTACTATGGCTACACCTTC; CDR3 protein: CATWGGYYGYTF
D gene: -; V gene: TRBV18; CDR3 length: 18; J gene: TRBJ2-2; clone size: -; CDR3 DNA: TGTGCCAGCTCACCAGATGCAGGGGGGCGCCCCAGCTCCGGGGAGCTGTTTTTT; CDR3 protein: CASSPDAGGRPSSGELFF
D gene: TRBD2; V gene: TRBV4-2; CDR3 length: 15; J gene: TRBJ2-3; clone size: many; CDR3 DNA: TGTGCCAGCAGCCAAGTTAGCGGGAGCTCAGATACGCAGTATTTT; CDR3 protein: CASSQVSGSSDTQYF
D gene: TRBD1; V gene: TRBV4-1; CDR3 length: 15; J gene: TRBJ2-7; clone size: many; CDR3 DNA: TGCGCCAGCAGCCATCCCGGGACAGAGGACTACGAGCAGTACTTC; CDR3 protein: CASSHPGTEDYEQYF
D gene: -; V gene: TRBV28; CDR3 length: 15; J gene: TRBJ2-3; clone size: few; CDR3 DNA: TGTGCCAGCAGTTTGGAGGGCAGTATCACAGATACGCAGTATTTT; CDR3 protein: CASSLEGSITDTQYF
D gene: -; V gene: TRBV6-6; CDR3 length: 12; J gene: TRBJ2-3; clone size: many; CDR3 DNA: TGTGCCAGCAGTTGGACTCCAGATACGCAGTATTTT; CDR3 protein: CASSWTPDTQYF
D gene: TRBD1; V gene: TRBV5-5; CDR3 length: 16; J gene: TRBJ2-3; clone size: once; CDR3 DNA: TGTGCCAGCAGCTTGGGCGGACAGGGGGAGACAGATACGCAGTATTTT; CDR3 protein: CASSLGGQGETDTQYF
D gene: -; V gene: TRBV28; CDR3 length: 14; J gene: TRBJ2-3; clone size: few; CDR3 DNA: TGTGCCAGCAGTTCCCCCGGGGGCCCAGATACGCAGTATTTT; CDR3 protein: CASSSPGGPDTQYF
D gene: TRBD2; V gene: TRBV12-3/TRBV12-4; CDR3 length: 16; J gene: TRBJ2-5; clone size: -; CDR3 DNA: TGTGCCAGCAGTTACGGAGCGGGGGGGCCCCAAGAGACCCAGTACTTC; CDR3 protein: CASSYGAGGPQETQYF
D gene: -; V gene: TRBV20-1; CDR3 length: 14; J gene: TRBJ1-6; clone size: -; CDR3 DNA: TGCAGTGCTAGGGCCCAGGGATGGAATTCACCCCTCCACTTT; CDR3 protein: CSARAQGWNSPLHF
D gene: TRBD1; V gene: TRBV7-9; CDR3 length: 15; J gene: TRBJ2-7; clone size: many; CDR3 DNA: TGTGCCAGCAGCTTAGGGGACAGGGGGTCCTACGAGCAGTACTTC; CDR3 protein: CASSLGDRGSYEQYF
D gene: -; V gene: TRBV5-1; CDR3 length: 16; J gene: TRBJ2-3; clone size: many; CDR3 DNA: TGCGCCAGCAGCTTAATCGGGGCAGGGGCAACAGATACGCAGTATTTT; CDR3 protein: CASSLIGAGATDTQYF
D gene: -; V gene: TRBV3-1; CDR3 length: 14; J gene: TRBJ2-5; clone size: many; CDR3 DNA: TGTGCCAGCAGCCAAGGTGGCGGACAAGAGACCCAGTACTTC; CDR3 protein: CASSQGGGQETQYF
D gene: TRBD1; V gene: TRBV4-1; CDR3 length: 17; J gene: TRBJ1-6; clone size: many; CDR3 DNA: TGCGCCAGCAGCCAAGATAAGAACAGGGGGCTTAATTCACCCCTCCACTTT; CDR3 protein: CASSQDKNRGLNSPLHF
D gene: -; V gene: TRBV18; CDR3 length: 13; J gene: TRBJ1-2; clone size: many; CDR3 DNA: TGTGCCAGCCATAGGGATCACGCGTATGGCTACACCTTC; CDR3 protein: CASHRDHAYGYTF
D gene: -; V gene: TRBV10-3; CDR3 length: 15; J gene: TRBJ2-3; clone size: -; CDR3 DNA: TGTGCCATCAGTTCCCATCCGGGGGGCACAGATACGCAGTATTTT; CDR3 protein: CAISSHPGGTDTQYF
D gene: TRBD2; V gene: TRBV28; CDR3 length: 14; J gene: TRBJ2-7; clone size: -; CDR3 DNA: TGTGCCAGCAGCTCGGGACTAGATGGCTACGAGCAGTACTTC; CDR3 protein: CASSSGLDGYEQYF
D gene: -; V gene: TRBV6-6; CDR3 length: 11; J gene: TRBJ1-5; clone size: -; CDR3 DNA: TGTGCCAGCAGTCACTCGTATCGCTGGCATTTT; CDR3 protein: CASSHSYRWHF
D gene: -; V gene: TRBV5-6; CDR3 length: 15; J gene: TRBJ2-6; clone size: -; CDR3 DNA: TGTGCCAGCAGCTTGACGTCGCCAGGGGCCAACGTCCTGACTTTC; CDR3 protein: CASSLTSPGANVLTF
D gene: -; V gene: TRBV5-4; CDR3 length: 15; J gene: TRBJ1-4; clone size: few; CDR3 DNA: TGTGCCAGCAGCTTCCGACAGCAAACTAATGAAAAACTGTTTTTT; CDR3 protein: CASSFRQQTNEKLFF